This record covers a single TCR beta chain. The donors gave bone marrow, and they were healthy. Germline V gives CDR1 GTSNPN, CDR2 SVGIG (reference sequence). V was clipped by 4 bases and J by 0 bases; unmatched bases: 6. The CDR3 consists of 16 residues. The PCR used 60 Vbeta and 13 Jbeta primers. How the authors handled the data: A later analysis counted approximately 88 million unique TCR beta chains, 10 million to 12 million shared. Repertoires were generated with immunoSEQ multiplex PCR, while TCRdb's copy carries only in-frame clones and drops some. V and J calls and clone size are those listed in that table; D and trimming were worked out from the DNA. The sample holds 200,000 or so clones, 60% to 80% seen once. This sample stems from a study of cytomegalovirus exposure and HLA in healthy donors.

The sequenced sample was PBMCs. The rearrangement joins TRBV30 to TRBJ1-2, with 12 bases fitting TRBD1. The sequence came from a woman under 40 in good health and CMV-seronegative. In DNA form, the CDR3 reads TGTGCCTGGACCGGGACAGGGGGCCCCCCTAACTATGGCTACACCTTC. Translating it yields CAWTGTGGPPNYGYTF.